The T cell receptor (beta chain) described here comes from a study of blood T cell repertoires in COVID-19. Study information: Whether acute or convalescent, the COVID-19 samples came from the United States, Italy and Spain. The analysed material was cDNA or gDNA that came from T cells, B-cell-depleted T cells, or PBMCs.

The germline V gene encodes CDR1 LNHDA and CDR2 SQIVND (reference sequence). V gave up 5 bases and J gave up 2 bases; unmatched junction bases: 4. The CDR3 runs 15 residues. Generated by immunoSEQ multiplex PCR, the TCRdb table keeps only in-frame clones and is missing some. The sample lists some 73,000 clones; 82% were seen once. Sequencing used peripheral blood. The chain couples TRBV19 to TRBJ1-5; 9 bases map to TRBD1. The TCR originated in a woman aged 60 to 75 with acute or convalescent COVID-19. CDR3 nucleotides: TGTGCCAGTAGTCTACAGGGGGCGGGCAATCAGCCCCAGCATTTT. It encodes CASSLQGAGNQPQHF.